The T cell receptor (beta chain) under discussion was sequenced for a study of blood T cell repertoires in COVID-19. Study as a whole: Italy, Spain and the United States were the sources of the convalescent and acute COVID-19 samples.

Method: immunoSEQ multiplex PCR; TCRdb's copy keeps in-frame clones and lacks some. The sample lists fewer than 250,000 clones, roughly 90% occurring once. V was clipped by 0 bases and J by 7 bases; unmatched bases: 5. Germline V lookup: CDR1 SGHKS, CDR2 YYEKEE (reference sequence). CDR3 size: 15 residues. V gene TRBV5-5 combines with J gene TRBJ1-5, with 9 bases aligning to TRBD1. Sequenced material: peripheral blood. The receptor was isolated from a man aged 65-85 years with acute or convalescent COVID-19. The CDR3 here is CASSLGQGGEQPQHF. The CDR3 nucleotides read TGTGCCAGCAGCTTGGGACAGGGGGGGGAACAGCCCCAGCATTTT.